The clone carrying this T cell receptor (beta chain) appeared a few times. This record belongs to a study of T cells in Graves' hyperthyroidism and ophthalmopathy. Researchers amplified the TCR beta CDR3 regions from RNA transcripts. First-round RT-PCR with HTBI primers amplified the TCR CDR3 region. TCRdb independently ran MiXCR on the multiplex PCR reads; one entry per CDR3 protein. This sample yields roughly 400,000 distinct CDR3 sequences, of which 20% to 30% are seen a single time; 73% belongs to the top ten. Trimming cost V 8 bases and J 3 bases, with 7 bases left between them. The CDR3 has 11 residues. Germline CDR1 is MNHEY and CDR2 is SMNVEV (reference sequence).

This chain links TRBV27 with TRBJ2-5; D ambiguous. This receptor was identified in a man aged 50-59 years with Graves' hyperthyroidism. The source material was blood. CDR3 region: CASAWEETQYF. As DNA, the CDR3 is TGTGCCAGCGCCTGGGAAGAGACCCAGTACTTC.